This T cell receptor (beta chain) was sequenced in a study of Ad26.COV2.S vaccination and SARS-CoV-2 variants. At the level of the study: Ad26.COV2.S given intramuscularly, once or twice 56 days apart.

The CDR3 length is 13 residues. The germline gives CDR1 LGHNT, CDR2 FRNRAP. V lost 7 bases and J 0 bases, leaving 9 bases between the germline ends. The method was immunoSEQ multiplex PCR; TCRdb's version includes in-frame clones alone and lacks a portion of them. The sample includes a few hundred thousand clones, over 75% of them seen just once. Noted treatment: approximately 18 received Ad26.COV2.S at low or high dose, single or two shots; roughly five received placebo; per-sample allocation not given. Following the first vaccine or placebo injection, samples were taken on day 63. The chain employs TRBV12-5 and TRBJ1-1; D is unresolved. The sample here was peripheral blood, taken in a trial of Ad26.COV2.S vaccine versus placebo. This clonotype was obtained from a person aged 18 to 65 who received the Ad26.COV2.S COVID-19 vaccine or a placebo. CDR3 in amino acids: CASALVLNTEAFF. CDR3 in DNA: TGTGCTAGTGCCCTGGTGCTGAACACTGAAGCTTTCTTT.